This T cell receptor beta chain is drawn from a study of molecular identifiers for immune sequencing clone quantification (dated by TCRdb to 2017 to 2018). General notes on the study: For a replicate experiment, RNA from approximately 20,000 or 100,000 naive CD8 T cells was divided into five aliquots, of which four were sequenced. This methods study used CD8 T cells to benchmark TCR RNA copy counting and molecular-identifier clustering-based TCR repertoire sequencing (MIDCIRS). General study outcomes and caveats: About 2.9 recovered TCR RNA copies per cell were obtained by modeling, versus about 10 by digital PCR, implying a capture efficiency of 25% to 35%. Spiked-in Jurkat TCR RNA equivalent to a single cell was reported to be detectable even among 850,000 to 1,000,000 naive CD8 T cells. The sizes of highly expanded clones could end up underestimated when identical TCR molecules share a barcode. Naive libraries contained spiked-in Jurkat TCR RNA (around eleven copies' worth), which is not part of the donor repertoire. In CMV-specific effector cells, clones with more than 20 RNA copies accounted for over 97% of molecules, whereas in naive cells such clones accounted for under 1%. When barcode sub-clustering was left out, chimeric consensus sequences inflated TCR diversity, with chimeras reaching as high as 47%.

Remarks on this clonotype: Its binding antigen is unknown. A much bigger clone sits one base away, suggesting this may be a read error.

Library preparation was by PCR. The run used an Illumina HiSeq 4000. Bulk TCR libraries were made following a previously described method, with the TCR primers given in Table S5. The Qiagen AllPrep DNA/RNA kit was used to purify total RNA. Before analysis, reads from multiple sequencing runs of the same library were pooled. From the authors' description of their analysis: Only reads with exact TCR constant sequence were kept, trimmed to 150 nt, and grouped by their 12-nt molecular barcodes. Reads within each barcode group were sub-clustered using a 15% Levenshtein threshold, and quality-weighted consensus sequences were constructed for each RNA molecule. Non-functional sequences were filtered out, along with any lower-count sequence sitting one edit away from another sequence. Barcode sub-clusters with fewer than 20% of the maximum read count were removed, based on fitting two negative binomial distributions. TCRdb reworked the public reads: Q25 trimming with fastp, MiXCR clone assembly, productive beta chains retained. Entries are consolidated by CDR3 protein sequence, retaining the most common genes and DNA. V and J calls and clone size were set by TCRdb, not the authors. Here the sample has under 650,000 distinct CDR3 sequences; less than 20% occur a single time. The ten largest clones capture about 0.9% of the sample.

Libraries of naive CD8 T cells were built from anywhere between about 19,000 and 1,100,000 sorted cells, with 10%, 30% or 50% of the purified RNA used. On a BD FACSAria II, naive CD8 T cells were FACS-sorted as CD8+CD4-CCR7+CD45RA+ and collected into RLT Plus buffer. To test detection sensitivity, Jurkat RNA equivalent to more than 8 TCR copies was spiked into samples of roughly 18,000-1,100,000 naive CD8 T cells. CD8 T cells were enriched with RosetteSep CD8+ T Cell Enrichment Cocktail and Ficoll-Paque, followed by ACK red cell lysis. The sample comprised naive CD8+ T cells from blood, with Jurkat cell RNA spiked in. The cell subset or site label, as the study defines it: FACS-sorted CD8+CD4-CCR7+CD45RA+ naive T cells. The receptor was isolated from a human donor in good health. Some libraries in this study had Jurkat cell RNA spiked in.

In nucleotide form, the sequence is TGTGCCGGCAGTTACGTCGGGTTAGCCAAAAACATTCAGTACTTC. Translated, this gives CAGSYVGLAKNIQYF. The rearranged segments are TRBV6-2 or TRBV6-3 and TRBJ2-4, with the D gene not confidently named. Via the germline V gene, CDR1 is MNHEY and CDR2 SVGEGT. Including the terminal cysteine and phenylalanine, the CDR3 comprises 15 residues. The DNA shown is the 45-base CDR3, in frame from base 1.